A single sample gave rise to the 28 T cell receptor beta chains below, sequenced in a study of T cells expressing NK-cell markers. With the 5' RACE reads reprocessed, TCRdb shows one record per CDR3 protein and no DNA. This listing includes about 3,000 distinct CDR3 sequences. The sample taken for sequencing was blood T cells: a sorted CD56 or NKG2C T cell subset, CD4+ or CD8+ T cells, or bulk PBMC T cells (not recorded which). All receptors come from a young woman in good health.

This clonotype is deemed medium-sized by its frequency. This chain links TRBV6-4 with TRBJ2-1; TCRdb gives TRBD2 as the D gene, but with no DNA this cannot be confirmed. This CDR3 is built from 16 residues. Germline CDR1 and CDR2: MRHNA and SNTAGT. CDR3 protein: CASSEWTSGDLNEQFF.

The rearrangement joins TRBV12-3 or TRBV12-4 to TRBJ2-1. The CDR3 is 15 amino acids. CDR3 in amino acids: CASSFSQGSYNEQFF.

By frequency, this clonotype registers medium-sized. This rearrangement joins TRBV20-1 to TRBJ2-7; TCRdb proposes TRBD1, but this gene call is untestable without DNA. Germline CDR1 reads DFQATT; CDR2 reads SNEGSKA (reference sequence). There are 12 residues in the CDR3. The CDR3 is CSARDREYEQYF.

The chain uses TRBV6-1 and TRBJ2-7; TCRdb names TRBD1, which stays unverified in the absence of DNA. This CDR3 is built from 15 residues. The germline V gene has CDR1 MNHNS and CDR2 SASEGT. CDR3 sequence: CASSEKGGEVDEQYF.

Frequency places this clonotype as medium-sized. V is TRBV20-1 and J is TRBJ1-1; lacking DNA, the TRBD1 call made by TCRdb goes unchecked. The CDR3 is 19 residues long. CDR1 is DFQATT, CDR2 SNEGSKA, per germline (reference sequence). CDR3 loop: CSAINLGTGGERKNTEAFF.

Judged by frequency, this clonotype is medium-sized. CDR3 sequence reads: CSATGGETEAFF. The genes are TRBV20-1 and TRBJ1-1; with no DNA, the TCRdb D assignment of TRBD1 cannot be verified. Germline loops: CDR1 DFQATT, CDR2 SNEGSKA (reference sequence). CDR3 size: 12 residues.

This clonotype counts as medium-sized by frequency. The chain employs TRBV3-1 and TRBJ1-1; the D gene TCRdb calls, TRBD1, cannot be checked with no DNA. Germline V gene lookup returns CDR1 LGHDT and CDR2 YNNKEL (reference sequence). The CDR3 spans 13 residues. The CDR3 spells CASSRQGATEAFF. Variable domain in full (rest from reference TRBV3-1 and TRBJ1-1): DTAVSQTPKYLVTQMGNDKSIKCEQNLGHDTMYWYKQDSKKFLKIMFSYNNKELIINETVPNRFSPKSPDKAHLNLHINSLELGDSAVYFCASSRQGATEAFFGQGTRLTVV.

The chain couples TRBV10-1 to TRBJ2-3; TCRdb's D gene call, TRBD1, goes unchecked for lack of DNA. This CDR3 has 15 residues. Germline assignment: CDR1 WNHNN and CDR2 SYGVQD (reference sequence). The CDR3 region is CASSGTDGHTDTQYF.

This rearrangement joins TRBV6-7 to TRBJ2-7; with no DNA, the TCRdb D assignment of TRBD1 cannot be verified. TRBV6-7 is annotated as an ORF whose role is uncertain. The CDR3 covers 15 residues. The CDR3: CASSYSWTGAGEQYF.

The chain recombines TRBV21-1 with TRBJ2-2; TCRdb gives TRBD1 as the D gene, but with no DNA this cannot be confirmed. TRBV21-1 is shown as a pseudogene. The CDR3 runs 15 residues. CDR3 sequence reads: CASSKRQGKRGELFF.

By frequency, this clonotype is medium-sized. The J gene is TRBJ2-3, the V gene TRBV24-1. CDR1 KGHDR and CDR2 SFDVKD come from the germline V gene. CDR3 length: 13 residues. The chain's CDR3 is CATSDLAGDTQYF.

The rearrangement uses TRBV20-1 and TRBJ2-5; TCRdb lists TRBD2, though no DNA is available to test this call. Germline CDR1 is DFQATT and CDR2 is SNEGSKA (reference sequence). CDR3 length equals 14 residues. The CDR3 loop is CSARAGGPIETQYF.

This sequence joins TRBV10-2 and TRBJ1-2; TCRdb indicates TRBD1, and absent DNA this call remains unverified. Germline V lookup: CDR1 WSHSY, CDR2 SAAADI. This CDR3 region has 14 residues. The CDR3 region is CASSNGQGHYGYTF.

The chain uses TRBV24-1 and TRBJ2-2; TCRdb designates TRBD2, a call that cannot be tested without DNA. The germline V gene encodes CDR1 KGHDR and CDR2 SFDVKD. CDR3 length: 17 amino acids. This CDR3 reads CATSDLTADHNTGELFF.

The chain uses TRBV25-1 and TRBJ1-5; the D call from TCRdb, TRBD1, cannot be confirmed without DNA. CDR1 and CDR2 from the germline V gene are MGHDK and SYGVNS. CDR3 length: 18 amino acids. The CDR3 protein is CASSEGWRSPHSNQPQHF.

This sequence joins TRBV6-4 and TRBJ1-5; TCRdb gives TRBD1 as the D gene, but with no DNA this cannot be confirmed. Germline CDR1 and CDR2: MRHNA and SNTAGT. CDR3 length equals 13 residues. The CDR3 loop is CATSQGPNQPQHF.

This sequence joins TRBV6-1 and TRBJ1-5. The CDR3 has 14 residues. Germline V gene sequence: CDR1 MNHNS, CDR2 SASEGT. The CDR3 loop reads CASSEGSEIQPQHF.

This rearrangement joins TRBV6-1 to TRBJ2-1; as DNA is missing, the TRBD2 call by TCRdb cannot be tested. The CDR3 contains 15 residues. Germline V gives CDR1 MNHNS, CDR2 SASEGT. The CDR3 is CASNEGLAGSDEQFF.

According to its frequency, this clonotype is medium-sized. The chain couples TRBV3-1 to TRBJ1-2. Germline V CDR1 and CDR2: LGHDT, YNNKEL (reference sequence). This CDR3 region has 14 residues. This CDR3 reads CASSFREGPYGYTF.

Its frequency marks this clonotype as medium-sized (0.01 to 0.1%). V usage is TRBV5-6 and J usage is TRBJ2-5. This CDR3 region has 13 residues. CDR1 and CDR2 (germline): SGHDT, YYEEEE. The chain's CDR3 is CASSLAGETTQYF.

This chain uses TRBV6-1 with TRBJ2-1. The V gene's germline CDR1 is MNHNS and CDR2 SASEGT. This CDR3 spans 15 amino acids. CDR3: CASSEALGEPNEQFF.

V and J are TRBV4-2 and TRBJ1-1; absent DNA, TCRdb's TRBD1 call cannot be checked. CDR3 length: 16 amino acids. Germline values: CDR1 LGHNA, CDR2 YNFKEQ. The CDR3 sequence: CASSQTGGKGGTEAFF.

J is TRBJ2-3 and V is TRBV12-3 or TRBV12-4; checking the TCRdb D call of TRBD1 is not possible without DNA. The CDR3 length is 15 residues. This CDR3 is CASSTSGQGRDTQYF.

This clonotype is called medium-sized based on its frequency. The CDR3 sequence is CASSLRQGLNTEAFF. The V and J genes are TRBV5-1 and TRBJ1-1; TCRdb's assignment of TRBD1 cannot be checked, as there is no DNA. The CDR3 consists of 15 residues. Germline V CDR1 and CDR2: SGHRS, YFSETQ.

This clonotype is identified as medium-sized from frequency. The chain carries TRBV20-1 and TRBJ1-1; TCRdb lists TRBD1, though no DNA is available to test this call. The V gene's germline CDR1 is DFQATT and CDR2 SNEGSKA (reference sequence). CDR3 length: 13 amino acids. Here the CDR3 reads CSASPGQVTEAFF.

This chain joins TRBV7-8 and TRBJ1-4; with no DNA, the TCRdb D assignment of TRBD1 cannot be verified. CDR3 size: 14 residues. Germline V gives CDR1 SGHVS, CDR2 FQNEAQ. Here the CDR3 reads CASSLDWGNEKLFF.

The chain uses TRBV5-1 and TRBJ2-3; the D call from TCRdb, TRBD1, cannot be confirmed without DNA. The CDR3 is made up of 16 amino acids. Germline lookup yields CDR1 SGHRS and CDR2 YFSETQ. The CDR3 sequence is CASSLPSGGGEDTQYF.

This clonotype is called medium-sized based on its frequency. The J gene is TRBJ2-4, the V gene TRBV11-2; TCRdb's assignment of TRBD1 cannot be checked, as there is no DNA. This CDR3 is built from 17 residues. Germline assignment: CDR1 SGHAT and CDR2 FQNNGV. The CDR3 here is CASSFKQGSFAKNIQYF.